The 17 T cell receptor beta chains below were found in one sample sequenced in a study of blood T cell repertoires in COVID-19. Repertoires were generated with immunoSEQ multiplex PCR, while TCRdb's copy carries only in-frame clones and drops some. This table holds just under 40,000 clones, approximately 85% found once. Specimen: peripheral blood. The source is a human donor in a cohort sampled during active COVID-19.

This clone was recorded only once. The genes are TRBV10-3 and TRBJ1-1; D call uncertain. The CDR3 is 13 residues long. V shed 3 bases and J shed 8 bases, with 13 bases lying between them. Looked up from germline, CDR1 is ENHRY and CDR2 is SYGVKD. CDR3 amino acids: CAISDSGMPEAFF. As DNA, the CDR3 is TGTGCCATCAGTGACTCAGGTATGCCAGAAGCTTTCTTT.

The chain's CDR3 is CASSPGQGPPNTEAFF. As DNA, the CDR3 is TGTGCCAGCTCACCGGGACAGGGGCCCCCGAACACTGAAGCTTTCTTT. The chain is built from TRBV18 and TRBJ1-1; 10 bases are a match to TRBD1. The CDR3 extends over 16 amino acids. J was trimmed by 1 base and V by 3 bases; bases with no gene match: 5. Germline V gene sequence: CDR1 KGHSH, CDR2 LQKENI.

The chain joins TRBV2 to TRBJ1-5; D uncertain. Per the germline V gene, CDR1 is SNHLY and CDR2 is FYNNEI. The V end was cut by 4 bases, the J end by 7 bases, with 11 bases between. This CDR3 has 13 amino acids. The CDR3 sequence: CASSGILEQPQHF. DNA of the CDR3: TGTGCCAGCAGTGGTATATTGGAGCAGCCCCAGCATTTT.

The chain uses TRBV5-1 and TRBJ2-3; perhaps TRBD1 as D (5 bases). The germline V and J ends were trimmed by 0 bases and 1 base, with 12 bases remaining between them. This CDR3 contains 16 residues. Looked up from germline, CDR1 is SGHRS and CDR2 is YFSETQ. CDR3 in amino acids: CASSLGPQGGTDTQYF. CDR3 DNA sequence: TGCGCCAGCAGCTTGGGTCCGCAGGGCGGCACAGATACGCAGTATTTT.

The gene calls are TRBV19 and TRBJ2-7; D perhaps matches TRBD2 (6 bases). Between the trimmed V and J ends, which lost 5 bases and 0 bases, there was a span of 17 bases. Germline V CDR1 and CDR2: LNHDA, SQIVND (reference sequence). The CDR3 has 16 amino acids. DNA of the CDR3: TGTGCCAGTAGTGCGTATCGCGCGGACTACTCCTACGAGCAGTACTTC. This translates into CASSAYRADYSYEQYF.

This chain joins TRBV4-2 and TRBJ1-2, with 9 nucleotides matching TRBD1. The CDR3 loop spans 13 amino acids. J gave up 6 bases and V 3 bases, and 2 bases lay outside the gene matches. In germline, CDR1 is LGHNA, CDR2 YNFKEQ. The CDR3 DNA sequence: TGTGCCAGCAGCCATGGGGACAGGGATGGCTACACCTTC. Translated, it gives CASSHGDRDGYTF.

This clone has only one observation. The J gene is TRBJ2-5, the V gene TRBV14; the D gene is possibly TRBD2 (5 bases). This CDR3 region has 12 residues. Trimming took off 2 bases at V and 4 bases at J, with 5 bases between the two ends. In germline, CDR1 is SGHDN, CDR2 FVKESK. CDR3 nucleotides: TGTGCCAGCAGCCAACGGGGAGAGACCCAGTACTTC. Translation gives CASSQRGETQYF.

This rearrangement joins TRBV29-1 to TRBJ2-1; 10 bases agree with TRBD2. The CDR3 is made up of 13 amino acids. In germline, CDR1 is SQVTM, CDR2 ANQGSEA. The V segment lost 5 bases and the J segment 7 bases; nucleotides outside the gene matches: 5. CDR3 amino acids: CSVSGGAKNEQFF. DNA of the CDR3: TGCAGCGTTAGCGGGGGGGCTAAAAATGAGCAGTTCTTC.

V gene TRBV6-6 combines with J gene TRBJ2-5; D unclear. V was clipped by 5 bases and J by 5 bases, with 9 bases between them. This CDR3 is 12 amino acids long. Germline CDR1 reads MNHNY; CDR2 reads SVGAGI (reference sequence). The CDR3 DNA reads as TGTGCCAGCAGTCCGCTACGGGAGACCCAGTACTTC. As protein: CASSPLRETQYF.

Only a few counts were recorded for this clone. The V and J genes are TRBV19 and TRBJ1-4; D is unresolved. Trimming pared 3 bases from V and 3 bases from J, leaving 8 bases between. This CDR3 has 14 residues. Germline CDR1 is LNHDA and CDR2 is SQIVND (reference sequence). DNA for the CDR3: TGTGCCAGTAGTATCACGGTGGCTAATGAAAAACTGTTTTTT. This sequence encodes CASSITVANEKLFF.

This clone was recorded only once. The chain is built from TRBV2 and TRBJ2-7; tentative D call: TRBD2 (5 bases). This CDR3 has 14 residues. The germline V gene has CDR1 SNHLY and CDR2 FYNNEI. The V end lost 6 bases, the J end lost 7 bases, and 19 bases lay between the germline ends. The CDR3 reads CASRPGEGTGEQYF. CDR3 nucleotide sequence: TGTGCCAGCAGGCCTGGAGAGGGAACGGGAGAGCAGTACTTC.

CDR3 in amino acids: CASSQGGSRGYTF. CDR3 sequence (DNA): TGTGCCAGCAGCCAAGGGGGCAGTCGGGGCTACACCTTC. This chain connects TRBV14 to TRBJ1-2; weak D call: TRBD1 (5 bases). The CDR3 length is 13 residues. CDR1 is SGHDN, CDR2 FVKESK, per germline. Trimming pared 1 base from V and 8 bases from J, leaving 11 bases between. The entire variable domain, with the rest obtained from reference TRBV14 and TRBJ1-2, is as follows: EAGVTQFPSHSVIEKGQTVTLRCDPISGHDNLYWYRRVMGKEIKFLLHFVKESKQDESGMPNNRFLAERTGGTYSTLKVQPAELEDSGVYFCASSQGGSRGYTFGSGTRLTVV.

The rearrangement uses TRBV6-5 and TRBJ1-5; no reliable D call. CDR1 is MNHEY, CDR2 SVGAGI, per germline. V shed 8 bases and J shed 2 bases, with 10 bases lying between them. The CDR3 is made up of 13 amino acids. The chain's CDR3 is CASDMAGNQPQHF. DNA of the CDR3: TGTGCCAGCGACATGGCCGGCAATCAGCCCCAGCATTTT.

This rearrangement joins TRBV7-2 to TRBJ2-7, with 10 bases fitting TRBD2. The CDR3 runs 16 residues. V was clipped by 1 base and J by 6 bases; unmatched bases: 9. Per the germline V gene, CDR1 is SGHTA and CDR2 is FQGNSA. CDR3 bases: TGTGCCAGCAGCTTAGTGGCGGGACTAGCGACTTCCGAGCAGTACTTC. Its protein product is CASSLVAGLATSEQYF. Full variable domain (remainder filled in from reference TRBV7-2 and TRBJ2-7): GAGVSQSPSNKVTEKGKDVELRCDPISGHTALYWYRQSLGQGLEFLIYFQGNSAPDKSGLPSDRFSAERTGGSVSTLTIQRTQQEDSAVYLCASSLVAGLATSEQYFGPGTRLTVT.

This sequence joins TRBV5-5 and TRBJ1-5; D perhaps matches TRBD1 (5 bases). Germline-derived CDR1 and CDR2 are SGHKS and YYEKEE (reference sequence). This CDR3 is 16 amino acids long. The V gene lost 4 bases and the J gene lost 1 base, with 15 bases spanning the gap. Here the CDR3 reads CASSNDQGMSNQPQHF. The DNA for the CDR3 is TGTGCCAGCAGCAACGATCAGGGTATGAGCAATCAGCCCCAGCATTTT.

Written as DNA, the CDR3 is TGTGCCAGCAGTCAGGGGACTGAAGCTTTCTTT. Its translation: CASSQGTEAFF. The chain couples TRBV6-2 or TRBV6-3 to TRBJ1-1, with a weak D call TRBD1 (6 bases). The V end was cut by 5 bases, the J end by 5 bases, with 6 bases between. From germline, CDR1 is MNHEY and CDR2 SVGEGT. There are 11 residues in the CDR3.

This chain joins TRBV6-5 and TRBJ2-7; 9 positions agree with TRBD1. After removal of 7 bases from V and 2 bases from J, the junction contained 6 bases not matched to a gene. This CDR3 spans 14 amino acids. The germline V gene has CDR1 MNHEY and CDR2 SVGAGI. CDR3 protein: CASKLNRGPYEQYF. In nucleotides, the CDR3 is TGTGCCAGCAAATTGAACAGGGGGCCCTACGAGCAGTACTTC.